A single sample gave rise to the 26 T cell receptor beta chains below, sequenced in a study of blood T cell repertoires in COVID-19 (dated by TCRdb to the early 2020s). Library preparation was by the immunoSEQ multiplex PCR assay. The table was pulled from immuneACCESS by TCRdb, which kept in-frame rearrangements only. Such tables lose some clones; where checked, under half of the loss comes from unresolved V genes, and the rest has no known cause. In this sample the table shows about 190,000 clones, under 80% of which occur a single time. Roughly 17% of the sample lies in the top ten. Material: PBMCs or T cells enriched from blood (not recorded which). The source of these receptors is a woman aged 50 to 60 with acute COVID-19.

V and J are TRBV7-9 and TRBJ2-1; 9 positions match TRBD2. The trim removed 5 bases at V and 7 bases at J, leaving 12 bases unmatched. The germline CDR1 and CDR2 sequences are SEHNR and FQNEAQ (reference sequence). The CDR3 has 16 amino acids. The CDR3 DNA reads TGTGCCAGCAGCGCCCTACTAGCGGGCCAGCTGAATGAGCAGTTCTTC. It is translated as CASSALLAGQLNEQFF.

The chain has TRBV7-2 and TRBJ2-5; 7 bases are shared with TRBD1. CDR1 and CDR2 (germline): SGHTA, FQGNSA. This CDR3 contains 14 residues. V gave up 5 bases and J gave up 2 bases; unmatched junction bases: 5. The CDR3, as DNA: TGTGCCAGCAGCGCCCCCAGGGGGCAAGAGACCCAGTACTTC. The encoded protein is CASSAPRGQETQYF.

V gene TRBV7-2 combines with J gene TRBJ1-3; D is possibly TRBD1 (5 bases). V was shortened by 1 base and J by 4 bases, with 8 bases between the two germline ends. CDR3 size: 14 residues. Germline CDR1 is SGHTA and CDR2 is FQGNSA. CDR3 DNA sequence: TGTGCCAGCAGCTTAGATGCAGGGGGAAACACCATATATTTT. Its translation: CASSLDAGGNTIYF.

This chain connects TRBV6-6 to TRBJ1-2; TRBD1 aligns across 8 bases. Germline CDR1 reads MNHNY; CDR2 reads SVGAGI (reference sequence). This CDR3 contains 13 residues. The V segment lost 0 bases and the J segment 14 bases; nucleotides outside the gene matches: 8. CDR3 residues: CASSYSGTGGKTF. The CDR3 DNA follows: TGTGCCAGCAGTTACTCTGGTACAGGGGGTAAAACCTTC.

The rearrangement links TRBV2 to TRBJ2-7; 7 bases are a match to TRBD1. The trim removed 5 bases at V and 2 bases at J, leaving 6 bases unmatched. The CDR3 runs 14 residues. Germline loops: CDR1 SNHLY, CDR2 FYNNEI. DNA of the CDR3: TGTGCCAGCAGTTCCGACAGGGTCGCCTACGAGCAGTACGTC. It codes for CASSSDRVAYEQYV.

This clone appeared a single time. The rearrangement links TRBV10-2 to TRBJ1-1, with D tentatively TRBD1 (6 bases). Trimming left V 4 bases short and J 7 bases short, with 13 bases between. The germline V gene has CDR1 WSHSY and CDR2 SAAADI. CDR3 length: 13 amino acids. In DNA, the CDR3 is TGCGCCAGCAGTGTAATGGACAGCGTTGAAGCTTTCTTT. It translates to CASSVMDSVEAFF.

This clone showed up just once. The V call is TRBV6-5, the J call TRBJ2-2; TRBD1 is a possible D gene (7 bases). V lost 11 bases and J 6 bases, leaving 16 bases between the germline ends. Germline V gives CDR1 MNHEY, CDR2 SVGAGI. This CDR3 region has 13 residues. CDR3 DNA sequence: TGTGCCGCAGGACAGGCGGGGTCCGGGGAGCTGTTTTTT. Encoded protein: CAAGQAGSGELFF.

The chain employs TRBV5-1 and TRBJ1-2; the match to TRBD1 covers 7 bases. V shed 1 base and J 7 bases; nucleotides not matched to a gene: 13. CDR1 SGHRS and CDR2 YFSETQ come from the germline V gene. CDR3 length: 16 residues. CDR3 in DNA: TGCGCCAGCAGCTTGTCTTATGTTGGACAGGAGGGTGGCTACACCTTC. This codes for CASSLSYVGQEGGYTF.

The sample holds a few counts of this clone. V and J are TRBV15 and TRBJ2-4, with a weak D call TRBD2 (6 bases). Trimming removed 5 bases from V and 6 bases from J, with 14 bases in between. Germline V CDR1 and CDR2: LNHNV, YYDKDF (reference sequence). This CDR3 has 14 residues. The CDR3 coding sequence is TGTGCCACCAGCGAGGGAGCAGCGGGAAACATTCAGTACTTC. Protein sequence: CATSEGAAGNIQYF.

The chain is built from TRBV7-8 and TRBJ1-6; TRBD1 aligns across 7 bases. Per germline, CDR1 SGHVS and CDR2 FQNEAQ. The CDR3 is 14 residues long. V lost 7 bases and J lost 7; bases outside the gene matches: 7. The chain's CDR3 is CASKGRDSNSPLHF. For the CDR3, the DNA is TGTGCCAGCAAAGGACGGGACAGCAATTCACCCCTCCACTTT. Drawing the rest from reference TRBV7-8 and TRBJ1-6, the complete variable domain is GAGVSQSPRYKVAKRGQDVALRCDPISGHVSLFWYQQALGQGPEFLTYFQNEAQLDKSGLPSDRFFAERPEGSVSTLKIQRTQQEDSAVYLCASKGRDSNSPLHFGNGTRLTVT.

CDR3 sequence reads: CAISLDGQETQYF. CDR3 in DNA: TGTGCCATCAGTTTAGACGGGCAAGAGACCCAGTACTTC. The J gene is TRBJ2-5, the V gene TRBV10-3, with unresolved D. Deletions cut 5 bases from V and 2 bases from J, with 9 bases between. Germline CDR1 reads ENHRY; CDR2 reads SYGVKD. The CDR3 extends over 13 amino acids.

There are many counts of this clone. The chain recombines TRBV19 with TRBJ1-2, with D perhaps TRBD1 (6 bases). This CDR3 contains 15 residues. V was pared by 2 bases and J by 1 base, with 11 bases between. Germline V lookup: CDR1 LNHDA, CDR2 SQIVND (reference sequence). In nucleotides, the CDR3 is TGTGCCAGTAGTATATCGGGGGGCGTTAACTATGGCTACACCTTC. Protein product: CASSISGGVNYGYTF.

This chain connects TRBV5-1 to TRBJ1-3; 7 bases fit TRBD1. The CDR3 is made up of 13 amino acids. CDR1 SGHRS and CDR2 YFSETQ come from the germline V gene. Trimming took 4 bases from V and 8 from J; bases not matched to a gene: 6. This CDR3 reads CASSLTGEDTIYF. CDR3 nucleotides: TGCGCCAGCAGCCTAACAGGGGAGGACACCATATATTTT.

V and J are TRBV7-3 and TRBJ1-1, with 9 bases aligning to TRBD1. This CDR3 has 15 residues. Germline-derived CDR1 and CDR2 are SGHTA and FQGTGA. J gave up 6 bases and V 5 bases, and 10 bases lay outside the gene matches. CDR3 protein: CASSPQGARGSEAFF. The CDR3, as DNA: TGTGCCAGCAGCCCACAGGGGGCAAGGGGGTCTGAAGCTTTCTTT.

The rearrangement joins TRBV7-6 to TRBJ1-5, with TRBD1 matching over 7 bases. After removal of 5 bases from V and 3 bases from J, the junction contained 4 bases not matched to a gene. The CDR3 extends over 14 amino acids. The germline V gene has CDR1 SGHVS and CDR2 FNYEAQ. The CDR3: CASSPTGNNQPQHF. The CDR3 DNA follows: TGTGCCAGCAGCCCGACAGGGAACAATCAGCCCCAGCATTTT.

The gene calls are TRBV2 and TRBJ1-4; D might be TRBD1 (5 bases). CDR1 is SNHLY and CDR2 is FYNNEI in the germline V gene. V lost 7 bases, J lost 12 bases, and 15 bases lay in between. The CDR3 is 12 residues long. The CDR3 nucleotides read TGTGCCAGCAACGTGGGGGGGTGGGAACTGTTTTTT. Translating it yields CASNVGGWELFF. The whole variable domain, remainder taken from reference TRBV2 and TRBJ1-4, is EPEVTQTPSHQVTQMGQEVILRCVPISNHLYFYWYRQILGQKVEFLVSFYNNEISEKSEIFDDQFSVERPDGSNFTLKIRSTKLEDSAMYFCASNVGGWELFFGSGTQLSVL.

J is TRBJ1-2 and V is TRBV6-5; 9 nucleotides agree with TRBD1. CDR3 length: 15 amino acids. The V gene end was trimmed by 5 bases and the J gene end by 7 bases; junction bases not matched to a gene: 11. Per the germline V gene, CDR1 is MNHEY and CDR2 is SVGAGI. The CDR3 bases are TGTGCCAGCAGTCGGGACAGGGTTTTTTCTGTTGGCTACACCTTC. It codes for CASSRDRVFSVGYTF.

The gene calls are TRBV18 and TRBJ2-7, with D tentatively TRBD1 (6 bases). CDR1 is KGHSH, CDR2 LQKENI, per germline. CDR3 length: 13 residues. Trimming pared 4 bases from V and 4 bases from J, leaving 11 bases between. CDR3 region: CASSLGTRYEQYV. CDR3 sequence (DNA): TGTGCCAGCTCACTCGGGACACGTTACGAGCAGTACGTC.

V is TRBV11-2 and J is TRBJ2-3; D is perhaps TRBD2 (5 bases). The germline gives CDR1 SGHAT, CDR2 FQNNGV. CDR3 size: 15 residues. V was clipped by 5 bases and J by 8 bases, with 20 bases between them. The CDR3 DNA is TGTGCCAGCAGCGCCCGACCCCCACGGGATGGTACGCAGTATTTT. Encoded protein: CASSARPPRDGTQYF.

This chain joins TRBV6-5 and TRBJ1-6; TRBD1 is a possible D gene (5 bases). V lost 0 bases and J 7 bases, leaving 13 bases between the germline ends. Germline V gene data show CDR1 as MNHEY and CDR2 as SVGAGI. This CDR3 has 16 amino acids. This CDR3 is CASSYSSQGWNSPLHF. The CDR3 DNA reads as TGTGCCAGCAGTTACTCGTCCCAGGGCTGGAATTCACCCCTCCACTTT.

The chain is built from TRBV5-5 and TRBJ2-1; 9 bases fit TRBD1. V shed 2 bases and J 2 bases; nucleotides not matched to a gene: 2. The germline V gene has CDR1 SGHKS and CDR2 YYEKEE (reference sequence). The CDR3 has 15 residues. CDR3 region: CASSLQGAPYNEQFF. The DNA for the CDR3 is TGTGCCAGCAGCTTACAGGGGGCACCCTACAATGAGCAGTTCTTC.

This clone was seen only a few times. Distinct nucleotide sequences in the sample also encode this CDR3. J is TRBJ2-3 and V is TRBV11-2, with 11 bases fitting TRBD2. CDR3 size: 16 residues. Germline CDR1 reads SGHAT; CDR2 reads FQNNGV. J gave up 3 bases and V 4 bases, and 6 bases lay outside the gene matches. In DNA, the CDR3 is TGTGCCAGCAGCTCCCTAGCGGGGGGCCGGACAGATACGCAGTATTTT. As protein: CASSSLAGGRTDTQYF.

The V call is TRBV18, the J call TRBJ1-2; TRBD1 agrees at 7 bases. Germline V lookup: CDR1 KGHSH, CDR2 LQKENI. V was pared by 4 bases and J by 6 bases, with 11 bases of the junction left unmatched. The CDR3 runs to 15 residues. The CDR3 DNA reads as TGTGCCAGCTCACTCCCGGGACAGAGGCGACATGGCTACACCTTC. It codes for CASSLPGQRRHGYTF.

CDR3 sequence (DNA): TGTGCCAGCAGGTCACCTCGGACCGGGACACTGAACACCGGGGAGCTGTTTTTT. Amino acid sequence: CASRSPRTGTLNTGELFF. The rearrangement joins TRBV7-2 to TRBJ2-2, with TRBD1 as a possible D gene (6 bases). Germline-derived CDR1 and CDR2 are SGHTA and FQGNSA. This CDR3 spans 18 amino acids. V lost 6 bases and J 1 base, leaving 21 bases between the germline ends.

The chain's CDR3 is CASSSVGSSYNEQFF. The CDR3 region has the DNA TGTGCCAGCAGCTCCGTGGGGAGCTCCTACAATGAGCAGTTCTTC. V gene TRBV9 combines with J gene TRBJ2-1, with a weak D call TRBD2 (5 bases). Germline lookup yields CDR1 SGDLS and CDR2 YYNGEE. The CDR3 has 15 residues. Trimming took 4 bases from V and 0 from J, leaving 11 bases between them.

As DNA, the CDR3 is TGTGCCCTCCCGACTGAAGCTTTCTTT. This sequence encodes CALPTEAFF. The chain combines TRBV2 with TRBJ1-1; no definite D call. CDR3 length equals 9 residues. CDR1 and CDR2 (germline): SNHLY, FYNNEI. The V end lost 11 bases, the J end lost 5 bases, and 6 bases lay between the germline ends.